This TCR beta chain comes out of a study of graft-versus-host responses after intestinal transplantation. About this clone itself: The antigen remains unidentified.

Libraries were prepared by immunoSEQ multiplex PCR; TCRdb keeps only in-frame clonotypes and omits some of them. The sample holds about 82,000 clones; 91% are singletons and the top ten take nearly 0.1%. Whole-study results and caveats: Graft-donor T cell macrochimerism coincided with high graft-versus-host to host-versus-graft clonal ratios in allografts.

Germline CDR1 and CDR2: LGHNA and YSLEER. V trimming: 4 bases; J trimming: 1 base; junction bases outside the gene matches: 3. The CDR3 covers 15 residues. The J gene is TRBJ2-3, the V gene TRBV4-3, with 9 bases fitting TRBD1. This clonotype was obtained from a human donor who received an intestinal transplant. The sequencing here drew on unstimulated CD4+ T cells sorted from spleen or lymph node cells, taken before intestinal transplant. The DNA for the CDR3 is TGCGCCAGCAGCCGGAACAGGGGGCGCACAGATACGCAGTATTTT. Translating gives CASSRNRGRTDTQYF.